The 31 T cell receptor beta chains below were found in one sample sequenced in a study of cytomegalovirus exposure and HLA in healthy donors. Primers: 60 Vbeta forward and 13 Jbeta reverse. The repertoire was sequenced with immunoSEQ multiplex PCR; TCRdb's copy has only in-frame clones and lacks some. The table has approximately 200,000 clones, 65% to 90% seen once. The source material was PBMCs. These receptors came from a girl aged 10 to 17 in good health and CMV-seronegative.

This clone was detected only a few times. This rearrangement joins TRBV5-1 to TRBJ1-3; D not certain. CDR1 and CDR2 from the germline V gene are SGHRS and YFSETQ. The CDR3 is 15 amino acids. Trimming shortened V by 5 bases and J by 0 bases, and 12 bases separated the two germline ends. Here the CDR3 DNA reads TGCGCCAGCAGTAAGTCACAGCCCTCTGGAAACACCATATATTTT. As protein: CASSKSQPSGNTIYF.

This clone was detected a few times. The chain employs TRBV18 and TRBJ1-1; 8 bases agree with TRBD1. Per the germline V gene, CDR1 is KGHSH and CDR2 is LQKENI. Germline trimming cut 0 bases from V and 3 bases from J; bases unmatched to any gene: 6. CDR3 size: 16 residues. The chain's CDR3 is CASSPPEGDRYTEAFF. CDR3 in DNA: TGTGCCAGCTCACCACCGGAGGGGGACAGGTACACTGAAGCTTTCTTT.

This rearrangement joins TRBV27 to TRBJ2-7, with 9 nucleotides matching TRBD1. Germline lookup yields CDR1 MNHEY and CDR2 SMNVEV (reference sequence). V shed 5 bases and J 9 bases; nucleotides not matched to a gene: 8. CDR3 length equals 13 residues. The CDR3 spells CASSMTTGGRQYF. CDR3 DNA sequence: TGTGCCAGCAGTATGACTACAGGGGGCCGGCAGTACTTC.

The J gene is TRBJ2-1, the V gene TRBV2; 7 positions match TRBD2. In germline, CDR1 is SNHLY, CDR2 FYNNEI. J lost 8 bases, V lost 5 bases, and 15 bases had no gene match. CDR3 size: 16 residues. CDR3 nucleotides: TGTGCCAGCAGTTGGCGGGAGCAAGTCGGACACGATGAGCAGTTCTTC. It is translated as CASSWREQVGHDEQFF. The variable domain in full, completed from reference TRBV2 and TRBJ2-1, reads EPEVTQTPSHQVTQMGQEVILRCVPISNHLYFYWYRQILGQKVEFLVSFYNNEISEKSEIFDDQFSVERPDGSNFTLKIRSTKLEDSAMYFCASSWREQVGHDEQFFGPGTRLTVL.

V gene TRBV5-6 combines with J gene TRBJ1-5; tentative D call: TRBD1 (5 bases). The CDR3 totals 13 residues. Germline values: CDR1 SGHDT, CDR2 YYEEEE. The germline V and J ends were trimmed by 2 bases and 5 bases, with 8 bases remaining between them. The CDR3 DNA is TGTGCCAGCAGCTTAGGGGTAGATCAGCCCCAGCATTTT. Protein product: CASSLGVDQPQHF.

The chain combines TRBV28 with TRBJ2-7, with TRBD2 matching 10 bases. Germline CDR1 MDHEN, CDR2 SYDVKM. The CDR3 has 16 residues. After removal of 5 bases from V and 0 bases from J, the junction contained 7 bases not matched to a gene. In nucleotides, the CDR3 is TGTGCCAGCAGTCGCATCCTAGCGGGGGACTCCTACGAGCAGTACTTC. Protein sequence: CASSRILAGDSYEQYF.

CDR3 DNA: TGCGCCAGCAGCCTCGAACAGGGTTTAGGCACAGATACGCAGTATTTT. Protein: CASSLEQGLGTDTQYF. This rearrangement joins TRBV5-1 to TRBJ2-3, with D possibly matching TRBD1 (6 bases). Trimming left V 4 bases short and J 1 base short, with 16 bases between. CDR3 size: 16 residues. The germline V gene encodes CDR1 SGHRS and CDR2 YFSETQ.

Worth noting for this clone: Other DNA sequences in the sample encode the same CDR3. This chain links TRBV9 with TRBJ1-1, with D perhaps matching TRBD1 (5 bases). Germline loops: CDR1 SGDLS, CDR2 YYNGEE. The CDR3 contains 14 residues. Trimming removed 4 bases at V and 0 bases at J, with 10 bases between. The CDR3 is CASSPGGMNTEAFF. Written as DNA, the CDR3 is TGTGCCAGCAGCCCGGGGGGAATGAACACTGAAGCTTTCTTT.

The CDR3 bases are TGTGCCAGCAGGAAACCCACAGGGAAAGAGACCCAGTACTTC. This codes for CASRKPTGKETQYF. The V gene is TRBV6-1, the J gene TRBJ2-5, with D maybe TRBD1 (6 bases). Trimming cost V 6 bases and J 3 bases, with 14 bases left between them. Germline V CDR1 and CDR2: MNHNS, SASEGT. This CDR3 spans 14 amino acids.

This clone was counted a few times. The chain couples TRBV7-2 to TRBJ1-4, with TRBD1 matching over 7 bases. V lost 3 bases to trimming and J lost 8 bases; unmatched junction nucleotides: 3. Germline CDR1 and CDR2: SGHTA and FQGNSA. This CDR3 is 13 amino acids long. This chain's CDR3 is CASSLTDREKLFF. In DNA, the CDR3 is TGTGCCAGCAGCTTGACGGACAGGGAAAAACTGTTTTTT.

V and J are TRBV7-9 and TRBJ1-5; 10 bases match TRBD1. Germline CDR1 reads SEHNR; CDR2 reads FQNEAQ (reference sequence). The CDR3 is 15 amino acids. Losses at the gene ends were 1 base for V and 4 bases for J; bases not matched to a gene: 1. CDR3 region: CASSLGGQGNQPQHF. The CDR3 bases are TGTGCCAGCAGCTTAGGGGGACAGGGGAATCAGCCCCAGCATTTT.

The rearrangement uses TRBV7-9 and TRBJ1-1, with a possible D match to TRBD1 (6 bases). Germline V gives CDR1 SEHNR, CDR2 FQNEAQ (reference sequence). Trimming took off 3 bases at V and 5 bases at J, with 13 bases between the two ends. CDR3 length equals 14 residues. CDR3 in DNA: TGTGCCAGCAGCTTTGGGGGGGGCGAAACTGAAGCTTTCTTT. Translated, it gives CASSFGGGETEAFF.

The gene calls are TRBV7-2 and TRBJ2-7; 9 nucleotides line up with TRBD2. CDR3 size: 14 residues. The germline V gene encodes CDR1 SGHTA and CDR2 FQGNSA. Trimming cost V 5 bases and J 5 bases; bases outside gene matches: 7. The CDR3 reads CASSTIAGGHEQYF. CDR3 DNA: TGTGCCAGCAGCACTATTGCGGGGGGGCACGAGCAGTACTTC.

This chain uses TRBV20-1 with TRBJ1-2; D unclear. Germline CDR1 and CDR2: DFQATT and SNEGSKA (reference sequence). The CDR3 is made up of 11 amino acids. V lost 5 bases and J 8 bases, leaving 12 bases between the germline ends. The CDR3 reads CSAAITTGYTF. The CDR3, as DNA: TGCAGTGCTGCTATTACTACGGGCTACACCTTC.

The rearrangement uses TRBV10-1 and TRBJ2-2; 12 positions match TRBD2. V lost 10 bases, J lost 6 bases, and 12 bases stayed unmatched. Germline V gene lookup returns CDR1 WNHNN and CDR2 SYGVQD (reference sequence). The CDR3 runs to 16 residues. This CDR3 reads CANDEYPSGRAGELFF. CDR3 DNA sequence: TGCGCCAACGACGAATATCCTAGCGGGAGGGCCGGGGAGCTGTTTTTT.

This rearrangement joins TRBV7-2 to TRBJ1-4; TRBD1 might be the D (5 bases). Trimming stripped 3 bases from V and 8 bases from J, with 16 bases between. The CDR3 runs to 15 residues. The germline V gene has CDR1 SGHTA and CDR2 FQGNSA. Written as DNA, the CDR3 is TGTGCCAGCAGCTTCGGTGGCAGGGTGGGGGAAAAACTGTTTTTT. Protein sequence: CASSFGGRVGEKLFF.

The CDR3 region is CASSYTEGITGELFF. Here the CDR3 DNA reads TGTGCCAGCAGTTATACAGAGGGTATAACCGGGGAGCTGTTTTTT. V gene TRBV27 combines with J gene TRBJ2-2; D possibly corresponds to TRBD2 (5 bases). CDR1 is MNHEY and CDR2 is SMNVEV in the germline V gene (reference sequence). V was clipped by 4 bases and J by 5 bases, with 14 bases between them. The CDR3 is made up of 15 amino acids.

The chain joins TRBV11-2 to TRBJ2-3; possible D gene TRBD2, 5 bases. V lost 3 bases to trimming and J lost 4 bases, with 14 bases between them. CDR1 and CDR2 (germline): SGHAT, FQNNGV. The CDR3 contains 15 residues. CDR3: CASSLSGQSPDTQYF. Here the CDR3 DNA reads TGTGCCAGCAGCTTGAGCGGCCAATCCCCAGATACGCAGTATTTT.

The chain recombines TRBV11-3 with TRBJ1-1; tentative D call: TRBD1 (5 bases). The CDR3 sequence is 13 residues long. Trimming pared 5 bases from V and 7 bases from J, leaving 14 bases between. Germline loops: CDR1 SGHNT, CDR2 YENEEA. CDR3 sequence (DNA): TGTGCCAGCAGCCCACGTCCCCAGGGTGAAGCTTTCTTT. This encodes CASSPRPQGEAFF.

This chain uses TRBV28 with TRBJ1-2, with TRBD1 as a possible D gene (6 bases). CDR3 length: 15 amino acids. Trimming took 6 bases from V and 7 from J, leaving 21 bases between them. CDR1 MDHEN and CDR2 SYDVKM come from the germline V gene. For the CDR3, the DNA is TGTGCCAGCAGCTCTGCGGGGGGGGGCCAGAGTGGCTACACCTTC. Its protein product is CASSSAGGGQSGYTF.

J is TRBJ2-4 and V is TRBV28, with D perhaps TRBD1 (6 bases). Germline CDR1 is MDHEN and CDR2 is SYDVKM. This CDR3 region has 14 residues. Trimming shortened V by 6 bases and J by 5 bases, and 14 bases separated the two germline ends. The DNA of the CDR3 is TGTGCCAGCAGAACCGGGACATTCGAAAACATTCAGTACTTC. Translated: CASRTGTFENIQYF.

The chain uses TRBV27 and TRBJ1-5; D is perhaps TRBD1 (5 bases). CDR1 and CDR2 (germline): MNHEY, SMNVEV (reference sequence). The CDR3 sequence is 18 residues long. V shed 5 bases and J shed 1 base, with 21 bases lying between them. The CDR3 is CASSLKGFGGASNQPQHF. The CDR3 coding sequence is TGTGCCAGCAGTCTCAAGGGGTTCGGTGGGGCAAGCAATCAGCCCCAGCATTTT.

V and J are TRBV5-6 and TRBJ1-2, with 9 bases matching TRBD1. The CDR3 has 14 amino acids. Germline V lookup: CDR1 SGHDT, CDR2 YYEEEE. V lost 4 bases and J lost 4; bases outside the gene matches: 5. CDR3 amino acids: CASSPGQGRYGYTF. CDR3 nucleotides: TGTGCCAGCAGCCCGGGACAGGGACGCTATGGCTACACCTTC.

The CDR3 sequence: CATAPVSSYNEQFF. CDR3 DNA: TGTGCCACCGCTCCAGTCAGCTCCTACAATGAGCAGTTCTTC. The rearrangement joins TRBV25-1 to TRBJ2-1, with no clear D. Germline V lookup: CDR1 MGHDK, CDR2 SYGVNS. The CDR3 loop spans 14 amino acids. The V end lost 10 bases, the J end lost 0 bases, and 13 bases lay between the germline ends.

This clone showed up just a few times. The V and J genes are TRBV5-4 and TRBJ2-7; D unresolved. The germline gives CDR1 SGHNT, CDR2 YYREEE (reference sequence). This CDR3 is built from 13 residues. V lost 0 bases to trimming and J lost 2 bases, with 6 bases between them. The CDR3 is CASSLDTAYEQYF. CDR3 DNA: TGTGCCAGCAGCTTGGATACAGCCTACGAGCAGTACTTC.

The V call is TRBV18, the J call TRBJ2-7; TRBD2 aligns across 14 bases. V lost 4 bases and J lost 2; bases outside the gene matches: 13. Per germline, CDR1 KGHSH and CDR2 LQKENI. The CDR3 spans 19 residues. The DNA for the CDR3 is TGTGCCAGCTCACTGCAGGGACTAGCGGGGGCCGCATCCCCCTACGAGCAGTACTTC. Its translation is CASSLQGLAGAASPYEQYF. Drawing the rest from reference TRBV18 and TRBJ2-7, the complete variable domain is NAGVMQNPRHLVRRRGQEARLRCSPMKGHSHVYWYRQLPEEGLKFMVYLQKENIIDESGMPKERFSAEFPKEGPSILRIQQVVRGDSAAYFCASSLQGLAGAASPYEQYFGPGTRLTVT.

CDR3 sequence: CASSFGTSGGVDTQYF. The DNA for the CDR3 is TGTGCCAGCAGCTTTGGGACTAGCGGGGGGGTGGATACGCAGTATTTT. The genes are TRBV28 and TRBJ2-3; 16 nucleotides match TRBD2. Germline lookup yields CDR1 MDHEN and CDR2 SYDVKM. The V gene end was trimmed by 6 bases and the J gene end by 6 bases; junction bases not matched to a gene: 6. The CDR3 sequence is 16 residues long.

The rearrangement uses TRBV7-8 and TRBJ2-1; D uncertain. The V and J ends lost 1 base and 2 bases respectively, with 9 bases between them. Germline assignment: CDR1 SGHVS and CDR2 FQNEAQ. CDR3 size: 15 residues. The CDR3 is CASSLVSGAYNEQFF. The DNA of the CDR3 is TGTGCCAGCAGCTTAGTCTCAGGCGCCTACAATGAGCAGTTCTTC.

The rearrangement joins TRBV5-1 to TRBJ2-7; 10 bases are a match to TRBD1. The germline gives CDR1 SGHRS, CDR2 YFSETQ. V lost 4 bases, J lost 3 bases, and 10 bases stayed unmatched. This CDR3 has 16 residues. CDR3 protein: CASSGGGTGDFYEQYF. Written as DNA, the CDR3 is TGCGCCAGCAGCGGGGGGGGGACAGGGGATTTCTACGAGCAGTACTTC.

V usage is TRBV19 and J usage is TRBJ2-4; D uncertain. Germline CDR1 reads LNHDA; CDR2 reads SQIVND (reference sequence). The CDR3 has 12 amino acids. The V gene lost 8 bases and the J gene lost 0 bases, with 5 bases spanning the gap. CDR3 residues: CASSVAKNIQYF. The CDR3 nucleotides read TGTGCCAGTTCTGTAGCCAAAAACATTCAGTACTTC.

V is TRBV18 and J is TRBJ2-2, with 9 bases identical to TRBD2. The CDR3 covers 16 residues. V lost 3 bases to trimming and J lost 2 bases; unmatched junction nucleotides: 4. Germline CDR1 KGHSH, CDR2 LQKENI. In nucleotides, the CDR3 is TGTGCCAGCTCACCGCTTAGCGGGAGTAACACCGGGGAGCTGTTTTTT. Its translation: CASSPLSGSNTGELFF.